This entry concerns a single TCR beta chain. Methods used by the authors: Researchers report that nucleated cell counts were estimated from reference gene primer amplification. The repertoire was sequenced with immunoSEQ multiplex PCR; TCRdb's copy has only in-frame clones and lacks some. V and J calls and clone size follow that table, whereas D and trimming were derived from the DNA. Among a few hundred thousand clones listed, 82% were seen once. The sample originates from a study of blood T cell repertoires in COVID-19. Study-wide context: The United States, Italy and Spain supplied acute and convalescent COVID-19 samples. Sources were T cells, B-cell-depleted T cells, or PBMCs; the material itself was cDNA or gDNA.

Looked up from germline, CDR1 is LNHDA and CDR2 is SQIVND (reference sequence). The CDR3 length is 16 residues. Trimming cost V 3 bases and J 2 bases, with 14 bases left between them. The sequence was obtained from a woman under 30 with acute or convalescent COVID-19. Sequencing was performed on peripheral blood. The V and J genes are TRBV19 and TRBJ1-5; D call uncertain. The CDR3 DNA reads TGTGCCAGTAGTATCCCGCGGAGACTGGGCAATCAGCCCCAGCATTTT. Its translation: CASSIPRRLGNQPQHF.